Sequencing of this T cell receptor beta chain was carried out in a study of technical replicates of blood from a handful of donors (dated by TCRdb to 2015 to 2018). The protocol used for the library was the immunoSEQ multiplex PCR assay. TCRdb holds this immuneACCESS table with in-frame rearrangements only. Some clones are missing; in checked studies, unresolved V genes explain under half, and the rest has no known cause. This sample comprises 45,000 to 60,000 clones, about 95% of them detected only once. Clones ranked in the top ten supply 3% of the sample. Inclusive of the bounding cysteine and phenylalanine, the CDR3 is 14 residues long. The read is trimmed to its CDR3 DNA, 42 bases read in frame from base 1. V is cut by 5 bases and J by 0 bases, and the space between the germline ends is 11 bases. From a lookup of the germline V gene, CDR1 and CDR2 are SQVTM and ANQGSEA. This clone was counted a single time. The clone's antigen remains unknown. No qualities accompany the bases; no much larger clone lies one base away.

The sequencing sample was made of PBMCs. The chain is made from TRBV29-1 and TRBJ2-1; no D gene call is confident. The sequence derives from a human donor in good health. Some clones in this sample may be carry-over from other donors' samples. In nucleotides, the sequence is TGCAGCGTTCGAACGTTGAGCTCCTACAATGAGCAGTTCTTC. Its product reads: CSVRTLSSYNEQFF.